The rows below give T cell receptor beta chains drawn from one sample of a study of shared clonotypes between healthy human individuals. TCRdb's copy holds only in-frame clones and misses some; the assay was immunoSEQ multiplex PCR. The sample carries 1,500,000 or so clones, 98% recorded once. Material: naive CD4+ T cells sorted from blood. These receptors originate from a young man in good health. The CDR3 runs from the conserved cysteine through the conserved F or W. The order of the fields is D gene, clone size, V gene, J gene, CDR3 DNA, CDR3 protein. D genes are given only for firm matches. Clone size is stated in some rows and not others, as once, few, many or a class when expanded.

NA,NA,TRBV28,TRBJ2-2,TGTGCCAGCAGTCCCTTACTCATCACCGGGGAGCTGTTTTTT,CASSPLLITGELFF
NA,NA,TRBV5-4,TRBJ1-4,TGTGCCAGCAGCTTGGAGGGACTCACTAATGAAAAACTGTTTTTT,CASSLEGLTNEKLFF
NA,NA,TRBV6-1,TRBJ2-6,TGTGCCAGTGGGTCCTCTGGGGCCAACGTCCTGACTTTC,CASGSSGANVLTF
NA,NA,TRBV5-6,TRBJ2-2,TGTGCCAGCAGCTTGGCCTTAGGCGGGGAGCTGTTTTTT,CASSLALGGELFF
TRBD1,NA,TRBV27,TRBJ1-2,TGTGCCAGCAGCCCGGGACAGGAGGGCTATGGCTACACCTTC,CASSPGQEGYGYTF
NA,NA,TRBV29-1,TRBJ1-2,TGCAGCGTTGATGGTGACAACTATGGCTACACCTTC,CSVDGDNYGYTF
NA,NA,TRBV20-1,TRBJ2-7,TGCAGTGCTAGATTAACCTACGAGCAGTACTTC,CSARLTYEQYF
NA,NA,TRBV19,TRBJ1-2,TGTGCCAGTAGGTTGGGATATGGCTACACCTTC,CASRLGYGYTF
NA,NA,TRBV2,TRBJ2-1,TGTGCCAGCAGTGGAATGGGTGAGCAGTTCTTC,CASSGMGEQFF
NA,once,TRBV29-1,TRBJ2-3,TGCAGCGCCGCTAGTTTAGGGGACTCTAGCACAGATACGCAGTATTTT,CSAASLGDSSTDTQYF
NA,NA,TRBV6-5,TRBJ1-4,TGTGCCAGCAGTTACCGGGGGCCAACTAATGAAAAACTGTTTTTT,CASSYRGPTNEKLFF
NA,NA,TRBV7-8,TRBJ2-2,TGTGCCAGCAGTCCTGGTACTATAGACACCGGGGAGCTGTTTTTT,CASSPGTIDTGELFF
TRBD2,NA,TRBV5-8,TRBJ2-5,TGTGCCAGCAGCCGTAGCGGGAGGCCGGAGACCCAGTACTTC,CASSRSGRPETQYF
TRBD1,NA,TRBV6-5,TRBJ1-1,TGTGCCAGCATTGGGACAGGGGTGTTCACTGAAGCTTTCTTT,CASIGTGVFTEAFF
NA,NA,TRBV5-1,TRBJ2-5,TGCGCCAGCAGCTTTTTAGGTGAGGTAGAGACCCAGTACTTC,CASSFLGEVETQYF
NA,NA,TRBV6-5,TRBJ2-7,TGTGCCAGCAGTTTAGGACTAGGGGGCGAGCAGTACTTC,CASSLGLGGEQYF
NA,NA,TRBV28,TRBJ1-5,TGTGCCAGCACTGGGACTCAGCCCCAGCATTTT,CASTGTQPQHF
NA,NA,TRBV10-1,TRBJ2-1,TGCGCCAGCAGTGACCACACAGGCGCCAACTCCTACAATGAGCAGTTCTTC,CASSDHTGANSYNEQFF
NA,NA,TRBV18,TRBJ2-5,TGTGCCAGCTCACCGGGATCGCGGAGTGGACAAGAGACCCAGTACTTC,CASSPGSRSGQETQYF
NA,NA,TRBV7-9,TRBJ2-7,TGTGCCAGCAGCTTAGGTCAGGGCAACTACGAGCAGTACTTC,CASSLGQGNYEQYF
TRBD1,NA,TRBV9,TRBJ1-1,TGTGCCAGCAGCGTAGTCACAGGGGGCTTGACTGAAGCTTTCTTT,CASSVVTGGLTEAFF
NA,NA,TRBV5-8,TRBJ2-3,TGTGCCAGCAGCCGGGGCCAGAACACAGATACGCAGTATTTT,CASSRGQNTDTQYF
TRBD2,NA,TRBV4-3,TRBJ2-2,TGCGCCAGCAGCCGTTTAGCGGGAGAGCCCACCGGGGAGCTGTTTTTT,CASSRLAGEPTGELFF
TRBD2,once,TRBV28,TRBJ2-1,TGTGCCAGCAAACGGACTAGGGGCCGTGGGGTGCAGTTCTTC,CASKRTRGRGVQFF
TRBD2,NA,TRBV2,TRBJ2-1,TGTGCCATAACGGGACTAGCGGATTCTGATGAGCAGTTCTTC,CAITGLADSDEQFF
NA,NA,TRBV13,TRBJ1-5,TGTGCCAGCAGCTTAAGGGGATCCCAGCCCCAGCATTTT,CASSLRGSQPQHF